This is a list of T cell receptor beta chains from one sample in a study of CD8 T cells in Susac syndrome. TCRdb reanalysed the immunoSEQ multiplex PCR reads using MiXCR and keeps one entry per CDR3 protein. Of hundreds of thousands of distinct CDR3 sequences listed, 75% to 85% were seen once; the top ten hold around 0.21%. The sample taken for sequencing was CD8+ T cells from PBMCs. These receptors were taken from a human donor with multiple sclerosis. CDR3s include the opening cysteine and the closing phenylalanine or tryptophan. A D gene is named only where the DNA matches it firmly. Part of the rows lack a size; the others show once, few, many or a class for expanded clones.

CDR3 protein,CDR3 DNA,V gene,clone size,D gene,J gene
CSAGTSGTYEQYF,TGCAGTGCCGGGACTAGCGGTACCTACGAGCAGTACTTC,TRBV20-1,NA,TRBD2,TRBJ2-7
CASSLWGASGSSYNEQFF,TGTGCCAGCAGCCTCTGGGGGGCTAGCGGGAGCTCCTACAATGAGCAGTTCTTC,TRBV7-2,NA,TRBD2,TRBJ2-1
CSAPGADFSYNEQFF,TGCAGTGCACCTGGAGCGGATTTCTCCTACAATGAGCAGTTCTTC,TRBV20-1,once,NA,TRBJ2-1
CASGFSGHGYTF,TGTGCCAGCGGTTTTTCAGGGCATGGCTACACCTTC,TRBV27,NA,NA,TRBJ1-2
CASTMGGLGGDTQYF,TGTGCCAGCACGATGGGGGGACTAGGAGGAGATACGCAGTATTTT,TRBV6-1,NA,TRBD2,TRBJ2-3
CASSLLATGYNEQFF,TGTGCCAGCAGTCTTTTGGCGACAGGTTACAATGAGCAGTTCTTC,TRBV28,NA,NA,TRBJ2-1
CASRRLASYNEQFF,TGTGCCAGCAGGCGACTAGCGAGCTACAATGAGCAGTTCTTC,TRBV6-2/TRBV6-3,NA,TRBD2,TRBJ2-1
CASTDLGPSSNIQYF,TGTGCCAGCACCGACTTGGGACCGTCGTCAAACATTCAGTACTTC,TRBV12-3/TRBV12-4,once,NA,TRBJ2-4
CASSLSLVRTSGRFDEQFF,TGCGCCAGCAGCTTATCGTTGGTCCGGACTAGCGGGAGGTTTGATGAGCAGTTCTTC,TRBV5-1,NA,TRBD2,TRBJ2-1
CASSLGRATEAFF,TGTGCCAGCAGCTTAGGCAGAGCCACTGAAGCTTTCTTT,TRBV13,few,NA,TRBJ1-1
CSARPSGSFADTQYF,TGCAGTGCTAGGCCTAGCGGGAGCTTCGCAGATACGCAGTATTTT,TRBV20-1,NA,TRBD2,TRBJ2-3
CASSYSSPAGLAGRGSYEQYF,TGTGCCAGCAGTTACTCGTCCCCGGCGGGACTAGCGGGAAGGGGCTCCTACGAGCAGTACTTC,TRBV6-2/TRBV6-3,NA,TRBD2,TRBJ2-7
CASSSIAGGTDTQYF,TGTGCCAGCAGCAGCATAGCGGGAGGCACAGATACGCAGTATTTT,TRBV12-3/TRBV12-4,NA,TRBD2,TRBJ2-3
CSARDVGGMTGTPTYEQYF,TGCAGTGCTAGAGATGTGGGGGGGATGACCGGGACTCCAACCTACGAGCAGTACTTC,TRBV20-1,once,TRBD2,TRBJ2-7
CASSQGLAGAETQYF,TGTGCCAGCAGCCAGGGACTAGCGGGAGCAGAGACCCAGTACTTC,TRBV9,NA,TRBD2,TRBJ2-5
CSVVWTLSYNEQFF,TGCAGCGTTGTGTGGACCCTCTCCTACAATGAGCAGTTCTTC,TRBV29-1,NA,NA,TRBJ2-1
CASSELGASYEQYF,TGTGCCAGCAGCGAACTAGGGGCATCCTACGAGCAGTACTTC,TRBV9,NA,NA,TRBJ2-7
CASSHRQDSYTGELFF,TGTGCCAGCAGCCACCGCCAGGACAGCTACACCGGGGAGCTGTTTTTT,TRBV4-2,NA,NA,TRBJ2-2
CAWSVSPSVGHTF,TGTGCCTGGAGTGTCTCTCCTTCTGTGGGGCACACCTTC,TRBV30,NA,NA,TRBJ1-2